The sequence of this TCR beta chain was determined in a study of regulatory T cells in long-lasting Graves disease. Study-level results: Persistent disease preferred TRBV28, TRBJ1-2 and TRBJ2-5; new disease, TRBV20-1 and TRBJ2-1.

In germline, CDR1 is LGHDT, CDR2 YNNKEL (reference sequence). The CDR3 loop spans 15 amino acids. Between the trimmed V and J ends, which lost 2 bases and 3 bases, there was a span of 14 bases. This sample's time point: newly diagnosed GD, antithyroid drugs for less than 3 months. RNA isolated from PBMCs was used to make the TCR library. Arm-PCR of CDR3 regions with iRepertoire HTBI primers generated TCR beta libraries. TCRdb re-called the multiplex PCR reads with MiXCR, one entry per CDR3 protein. This table holds a few hundred thousand distinct CDR3 sequences, about 18% found once. Concerning this clonotype: Its matching antigen is unknown.

V and J are TRBV3-1 and TRBJ2-7; D is unresolved. Here the sequenced sample was peripheral blood mononuclear cells (PBMCs), taken at new diagnosis, from a patient treated with antithyroid drugs. The receptor's source is a female donor with Graves disease. The CDR3 sequence is CASSQSAQINYEQYF. The CDR3 region has the DNA TGTGCCAGCAGCCAATCGGCACAGATTAACTACGAGCAGTACTTC.